The entry below describes one T cell receptor (beta chain). This clone's antigen is unknown. It has no much larger one-base neighbor in the sample; base qualities were not kept. This sample is drawn from a study of cytomegalovirus exposure and HLA in healthy donors (dated by TCRdb to 2016 to 2017). The study in broad terms: In an earlier analysis of under 600 of the donors, 276 Gb of sequence data and 117 million unique TCR beta sequences from about 179 million T cells were reported. An early release covering roughly 640 HLA-typed donors comprised about 290 gigabases of sequencing data and around 80 million unique TCR sequences. Among the approximately 400 genotyped donors, approximately 82% belonged to the genetic ancestry cluster associated with self-reported Caucasian donors. The study aimed to test whether cataloging public T cell receptors could reveal signatures of past pathogen exposure. Using immunosequencing, the study profiled T cell repertoires from 500 to 800 subjects and related those repertoires to cytomegalovirus serostatus. Besides the first cohort of roughly 700 subjects, a separate validation cohort made up of 90 to 150 different subjects was used. High-throughput TCR immunosequencing, statistical association of individual TCRs with disease status, and machine learning were combined to predict cytomegalovirus infection status. A later analysis re-examined previously published TCR beta repertoires from around 670 donors and added high-resolution HLA genotyping to investigate patterns of TCR occurrence. In the later analysis, no new phenotypic data were used to find candidate immune exposures; instead, reliance was placed on TCR beta sequences and their occurrence across donors. An earlier analysis of 587 of the donors applied high-throughput TCR beta sequencing to assess whether each TCR beta V gene segment acted as functional or pseudogenic. Donor age, sex, ethnicity and CMV serostatus were compiled together with the repertoire data. A later genetic analysis took genome-wide SNP genotypes for about three fifths of the 666 donors and used that subset as a discovery cohort. Every discovery cohort repertoire had been produced on one sequencing platform. Both class I and class II loci were covered by HLA typing, at four-digit resolution. The number of donors typed differed by locus, with about 629-630 for A, B, C, DRB1 and DQB1, about 500 for DQA1, 600 to 610 for DPA1, and around 450 for DPB1. Roughly 5 DR-DQ haplotypes were handled as single units for association and clustering because linkage in the cohort was strong. Among about 410 genotyped donors of the cohort, an average of around 240,000 unique TCR beta nucleotide sequences was sequenced per donor, of which about 18% were non-productive.

Reading the germline V gene gives CDR1 SGHRS and CDR2 YFSETQ. Measured from the cysteine to the phenylalanine, the CDR3 is 16 residues long. The read is trimmed to its CDR3 DNA, 48 bases read in frame from base 1. V loses 1 base, J loses 0 bases, and the germline ends lie 11 bases apart. Broad study findings and their caveats: In this cohort, only TCR beta chains were sequenced, and detectable features were limited by the absence of alpha or paired-chain data. Because the 87-base-pair reads could not distinguish some IMGT-functional V segments, including TRBV6-2 and TRBV6-3, those segments were excluded. Because HLA typing was unavailable for some donors at each locus, only the typed subset was used in association tests. Presence/absence analyses assumed roughly uniform sequencing depth across donors, an assumption that may not hold. When HLA alleles, especially DR and DQ, strongly co-occurred, TCR associations were difficult to assign to individual alleles. Across donors, most TCR sequences were observed very rarely, whereas some public TCRs were present in many individuals. In a later analysis, several top co-occurrence clusters were reported to appear linked to parvovirus B19, influenza, CMV and Epstein-Barr virus. A few of the identified cytomegalovirus-associated TCR beta chains were confirmed in vitro to be specific for cytomegalovirus antigens. For the cohort, immune exposure information was limited to CMV serostatus. Some 15 rarely observed V segments, including chromosome 9 orphons, were excluded from the earlier analysis of approximately 500 of the donors because counts were too low. A group of highly shared sequence variants was considered likely to be a technical artifact of the sequencing pipeline. A further reported finding was that TCR beta sequences accurately predicted the HLA-A and HLA-B alleles for most subjects in the first cohort. In a later analysis, most CMV-associated TCR beta chains were found to appear HLA-restricted, with HLA associations seemingly driven largely by CMV exposure. Correlated functional status among segregating V segments might reflect linkage disequilibrium, but an unknown experimental factor could not be ruled out. Specific HLA alleles were associated with over 15,000 TCR beta sequences at a false discovery rate of 0.05 in a later analysis. It was suggested by the authors that the approach could potentially be generalized to other disease states and immunological phenotypes. A later genetic analysis associated a missense DCLRE1C variant with V-gene and J-gene trimming of TCR beta chains, and an independent cohort replicated the association. An earlier analysis of approximately 590 of the donors showed that most TCR beta V segments appeared in productive rearrangements either about 87% or about 30% of the time, which broadly matched IMGT annotations. Cytomegalovirus status was reported to be diagnosed by the classifier with high specificity and sensitivity in both the original and validation cohorts. A later genetic analysis reported fewer N-insertions in productive TCRs among donors in an Asian-associated ancestry cluster than the roughly 700-donor mean. According to a later analysis, TCR association rates differed among HLA loci, with DRB1 alleles showing the most associated TCRs and HLA-C alleles showing the fewest. In a later analysis, HLA-associated TCR beta chains showed more clonal expansion and lower generation probabilities than non-associated chains that were equally common. The study gave a list of 150 to 200 TCR beta chains associated with cytomegalovirus.

In total, roughly 710 healthy bone marrow donors made up the cohort. All cohort members were sampled while nominally healthy, although unrecorded immune exposures were likely present. The donor was CMV seronegative and belonged to the group of over 300 seronegative cohort members. A peripheral blood sample was provided by each donor, and peripheral blood mononuclear cells were used for TCR beta sequencing. The Qiagen DNeasy Blood Extraction Kit was used to extract genomic DNA from the blood cell samples. Receptor amplification or capture employed the immunoSEQ multiplex PCR assay. The multiplex PCR relied on a mix of 60 forward primers for TCR Vbeta segments and 13 reverse primers for TCR Jbeta segments. The CDR3 region of rearranged TCR beta genes was amplified from genomic DNA with a multiplex PCR assay. The amplified TCR beta libraries were sequenced on the Illumina HiSeq System as 87-base-pair reads. Per the authors' processing: Across the 670 or so repertoires, a later analysis counted approximately 75 million unique TCR beta chains, roughly 11 million of which were shared by at least two donors. A nearest-neighbor algorithm error-corrected the raw reads and collapsed the reads into unique sequences, merging closely related sequences to remove PCR and sequencing errors. V, D and J gene segments were assigned by aligning CDR3 sequences to IMGT reference sequences. For a sequence to be retained, a match of at least six nucleotides to both a V gene segment and a J gene segment was required. Rearrangements were called productive when the CDR3 lacked stop codons and stayed in frame with V and J; all others were non-productive. Following IMGT convention, CDR3 was defined as the stretch from the second conserved V-encoded cysteine up to the conserved J-encoded phenylalanine. Sequences without an unambiguous match to a single V gene segment were excluded from the earlier analysis of 500 to 700 of the donors. An earlier analysis of over 450 of the donors classified V segments as functional when productive rearrangements were above 56.7% and as segregating when the standard deviation between donors was above 5%. A statistical classification framework was built for diagnosing cytomegalovirus status from the catalog of TCR beta chain sequences. In a later analysis, TCR nucleotide sequences were compared against IMGT/GENE-DB human TR gene sequences so that V and J genes could be assigned. A later analysis assigned CDR3 sequences and most-parsimonious VDJ recombination scenarios with the TCRdist pipeline. In a later analysis, each TCR beta chain was defined by its CDR3 amino acid sequence together with its V-gene family, and reads lacking a unique V-gene family were excluded. A later analysis removed over 500 highly shared, low-generation-probability nucleotide sequences to deal with suspected cross-contamination and a sequencing artifact. For each public chain, a later analysis derived a clonal expansion index from normalized ranks of inferred template counts within each repertoire. In a later analysis, generation probabilities were computed with a VDJ recombination model fitted to out-of-frame rearrangements, and the resulting probabilities were checked against IGoR. In a later analysis, hypergeometric tests were used to score TCR-TCR, TCR-HLA and TCR-CMV co-occurrence, with a repertoire-size bias correction applied to TCR pairs. A later analysis estimated false discovery rates by permuting HLA or CMV assignments 20 times. A later analysis grouped co-occurring TCRs with DBSCAN, adding TCRdist sequence similarity when clustering within HLA-allele-positive subsets. Co-occurrence clustering excluded repertoires with fewer than 30,000 or more than 120,000 public chains, plus five with anomalous nucleotide sharing. The table was pulled from immuneACCESS by TCRdb, which kept in-frame rearrangements only. Such tables lose some clones; where checked, under half of the loss comes from unresolved V genes, and the rest has no known cause. V, J and clone size derive from that table, while D and trimming were established from the DNA sequence. Here the sample has about 140,000 clones; 78% occur a single time. Together, the top ten hold around 3.2% of the sample.

The material sequenced was PBMCs. This chain joins TRBV5-1 to TRBJ1-3, with the identity of the D gene unclear. This receptor was obtained from a female donor in good health and CMV-seronegative. Here is the DNA: TGCGCCAGCAGCTTGAATGGGCTCAGCTCTGGAAACACCATATATTTT. It encodes CASSLNGLSSGNTIYF. With the rest looked up from the reference TRBV5-1 and TRBJ1-3 genes rather than sequenced, the full variable domain is KAGVTQTPRYLIKTRGQQVTLSCSPISGHRSVSWYQQTPGQGLQFLFEYFSETQRNKGNFPGRFSGRQFSNSRSEMNVSTLELGDSALYLCASSLNGLSSGNTIYFGEGSWLTVV.